This T cell receptor beta chain emerged from a study of CDR3 diversity in severe acne. This clonotype was seen ten or more times. TCRdb analysed the PCR reads with MiXCR anew, one entry per CDR3 protein. This sample has about 84,000 distinct CDR3 sequences, with around 53% found just once. Germline V CDR1 and CDR2: SGHNT, YENEEA. After removal of 3 bases from V and 1 base from J, the junction contained 11 bases not matched to a gene. This CDR3 comprises 18 residues. The V call is TRBV11-3, the J call TRBJ2-3; 9 positions match TRBD2. The clonotype comes from a male donor in good health, without acne. The source material was blood. CDR3 protein: CASSFLGVAGAGTDTQYF. The CDR3 nucleotides read TGTGCCAGCAGCTTTTTGGGGGTAGCGGGAGCTGGCACAGATACGCAGTATTTT.